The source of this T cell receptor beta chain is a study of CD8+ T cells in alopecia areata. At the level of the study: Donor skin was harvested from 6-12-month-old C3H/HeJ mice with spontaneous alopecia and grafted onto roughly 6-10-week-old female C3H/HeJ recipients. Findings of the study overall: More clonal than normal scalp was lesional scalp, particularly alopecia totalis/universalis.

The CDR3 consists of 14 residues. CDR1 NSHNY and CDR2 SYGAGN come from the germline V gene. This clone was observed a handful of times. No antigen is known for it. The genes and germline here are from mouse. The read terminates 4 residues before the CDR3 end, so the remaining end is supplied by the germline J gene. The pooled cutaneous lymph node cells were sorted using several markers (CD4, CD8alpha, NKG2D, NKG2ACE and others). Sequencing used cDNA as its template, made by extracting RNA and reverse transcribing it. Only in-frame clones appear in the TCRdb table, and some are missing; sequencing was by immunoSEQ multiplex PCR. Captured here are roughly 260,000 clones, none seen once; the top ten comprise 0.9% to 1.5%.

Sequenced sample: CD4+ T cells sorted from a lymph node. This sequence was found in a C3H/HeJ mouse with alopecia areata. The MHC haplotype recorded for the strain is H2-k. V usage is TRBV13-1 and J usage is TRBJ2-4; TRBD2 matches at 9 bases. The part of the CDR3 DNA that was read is TGTGCCAGCAGTGATCTGGGGGGGGAAAAC. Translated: CASSDLGGEN. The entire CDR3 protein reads CASSDLGGENTLYF.